Listed here are 21 T cell receptor beta chains from one sample, sequenced in a study of read filtering for tumor transcriptome and immune sequencing. The library was built from roughly 400 ng RNA with molecular barcoded adaptors for alpha/delta and beta/gamma chains. TCRdb recomputed calls from the reads with MiXCR, one row per CDR3 protein. The data hold approximately 90,000 distinct CDR3 sequences, with more than 9% observed a single time. The sequenced sample was a population of CD138-negative cells sorted from bone marrow. These receptors were taken from a donor over 35 with multiple myeloma.

The chain joins TRBV11-3 to TRBJ2-5; 10 bases map to TRBD2. Germline trimming cut 5 bases from V and 5 bases from J; bases unmatched to any gene: 8. The germline gives CDR1 SGHNT, CDR2 YENEEA. CDR3 size: 15 residues. This CDR3 reads CASSTSGTSVETQYF. CDR3 coding DNA: TGTGCCAGCAGCACATCCGGGACTAGCGTGGAGACCCAGTACTTC.

In the case of this clonotype: A much bigger clone sits one base away, suggesting this may be a read error. The rearrangement uses TRBV7-8 and TRBJ2-5; 8 nucleotides match TRBD2. The germline V gene encodes CDR1 SGHVS and CDR2 FQNEAQ. The CDR3 has 15 residues. CDR3 DNA: TGTGCCAGCAACTTAGCGGGACCCGGACAAGAGACCCAGTACTTC. Translating it yields CASNLAGPGQETQYF.

This clonotype was seen a few times. Being one base from a much bigger clone, this may be a read error. The rearrangement joins TRBV7-9 to TRBJ2-1, with no clear D. The germline V gene has CDR1 SEHNR and CDR2 FQNEAQ (reference sequence). This CDR3 is 15 amino acids long. The CDR3 loop is CASSPPQSSYNEQLF. CDR3 in DNA: TGTGCCAGCAGCCCTCCCCAGAGCTCCTACAATGAGCAGCTCTTC. Supplemented by reference TRBV7-9 and TRBJ2-1, the full variable domain reads DTGVSQNPRHKITKRGQNVTFRCDPISEHNRLYWYRQTLGQGPEFLTYFQNEAQLEKSRLLSDRFSAERPKGSFSTLEIQRTEQGDSAMYLCASSPPQSSYNEQLFGPGTRLTVL.

This clonotype showed up many times. The chain recombines TRBV7-3 with TRBJ2-6; 7 positions match TRBD1. This CDR3 comprises 16 residues. The junction had 4 bases not matched to a gene; V was cut back by 5 bases and J by 0 bases. Germline V gene sequence: CDR1 SGHTA, CDR2 FQGTGA. CDR3 amino acids: CASSPSGGSGANVLTF. CDR3 nucleotide sequence: TGTGCCAGCAGCCCCTCAGGGGGCTCTGGGGCCAACGTCCTGACTTTC.

This clonotype has at least ten counts. The CDR3 nucleotides are TGTGCCAGCAGTTCGAACATAAACTATGGCTACACCTTC. Translating it yields CASSSNINYGYTF. The chain couples TRBV28 to TRBJ1-2; D call uncertain. The CDR3 covers 13 residues. Trimming stripped 4 bases from V and 2 bases from J, with 8 bases between. Germline lookup yields CDR1 MDHEN and CDR2 SYDVKM.

This clonotype was recorded many times. The chain recombines TRBV6-1 with TRBJ2-5; TRBD2 aligns across 9 bases. J lost 5 bases, V lost 10 bases, and 14 bases had no gene match. The CDR3 totals 15 residues. Germline CDR1 is MNHNS and CDR2 is SASEGT. The CDR3 bases are TGTGCCACCCTGCTCGGGACTAGCCTGGAGGAGACCCAGTACTTC. As protein: CATLLGTSLEETQYF.

This clonotype showed up just a few times. The gene calls are TRBV6-6 and TRBJ2-4, with D perhaps TRBD1 (7 bases). The V gene lost 0 bases and the J gene lost 0 bases, with 15 bases spanning the gap. The germline V gene encodes CDR1 MNHNY and CDR2 SVGAGI (reference sequence). This CDR3 has 18 residues. CDR3 nucleotides: TGTGCCAGCAGTTACTCCGCAGGGGGAGGTGTAGCCAAAAACATTCAGTACTTC. As protein: CASSYSAGGGVAKNIQYF.

This clonotype was recorded at least ten times. V gene TRBV2 combines with J gene TRBJ1-1; 7 bases are a match to TRBD1. Germline values: CDR1 SNHLY, CDR2 FYNNEI. This CDR3 comprises 14 residues. Trimming cost V 5 bases and J 4 bases; bases outside gene matches: 7. The CDR3 loop is CASSPTGVRTEAFF. In DNA, the CDR3 is TGTGCCAGCAGTCCAACAGGGGTACGCACTGAAGCTTTCTTT.

This clonotype has at least ten counts. This rearrangement joins TRBV6-2 or TRBV6-3 to TRBJ2-7; 9 nucleotides line up with TRBD2. From germline, CDR1 is MNHEY and CDR2 SVGEGT. The CDR3 is made up of 16 amino acids. With V trimmed by 5 bases and J by 6 bases, 14 bases remained unmatched. The DNA for the CDR3 is TGTGCCAGCAGTCCCTTCCAAGCGGCGGGAGGGGGCGAGCAGTACTTC. Translation: CASSPFQAAGGGEQYF.

This clonotype has more than one count but fewer than ten. This chain uses TRBV7-3 with TRBJ2-3; 12 nucleotides match TRBD2. J gave up 7 bases and V 6 bases, and 5 bases lay outside the gene matches. The CDR3 runs 14 residues. CDR1 is SGHTA, CDR2 FQGTGA, per germline. CDR3 residues: CASSPTSGSYTQYF. Here the CDR3 DNA reads TGTGCCAGCAGTCCGACTAGCGGGAGTTATACGCAGTATTTT.

This clonotype was counted between two and nine times. This chain joins TRBV11-3 and TRBJ2-1; D gene unclear. The CDR3 length is 13 residues. Germline V gene data show CDR1 as SGHNT and CDR2 as YENEEA. V lost 4 bases to trimming and J lost 3 bases, with 7 bases between them. CDR3 sequence reads: CASSSGLYNEQFF. The CDR3 DNA follows: TGTGCCAGCAGCTCCGGGCTCTACAATGAGCAGTTCTTC.

This clonotype was recorded at least ten times. The rearrangement joins TRBV7-2 to TRBJ2-2; 7 nucleotides line up with TRBD1. The V gene's germline CDR1 is SGHTA and CDR2 FQGNSA. The CDR3 sequence is 14 residues long. V lost 5 bases to trimming and J lost 7 bases; unmatched junction nucleotides: 7. The CDR3 here is CASSRQGVSGELFF. Here the CDR3 DNA reads TGTGCCAGCAGCAGACAGGGTGTGAGCGGGGAGCTGTTTTTT.

This clonotype showed up many times. V is TRBV20-1 and J is TRBJ2-7; D gene uncertain. Deletions cut 3 bases from V and 3 bases from J, with 6 bases between. There are 11 residues in the CDR3. The germline CDR1 and CDR2 sequences are DFQATT and SNEGSKA (reference sequence). CDR3 nucleotides: TGCAGTGCTAGTCCTCTCTACGAGCAGTACTTC. It is translated as CSASPLYEQYF.

This clonotype was recorded at least ten times. As DNA, the CDR3 is TGCGCCAGCAGGGGGGAGGGGGAGCAGTACTTC. Translating gives CASRGEGEQYF. The rearrangement uses TRBV5-1 and TRBJ2-7; 7 bases are shared with TRBD2. Germline V gives CDR1 SGHRS, CDR2 YFSETQ. This CDR3 is built from 11 residues. The ends lost 5 bases at V and 7 bases at J; junction bases unmatched: 3.

The sample holds many counts of this clonotype. The chain carries TRBV2 and TRBJ2-1, with unresolved D. Germline CDR1 SNHLY, CDR2 FYNNEI. The CDR3 is made up of 13 amino acids. The ends were cut back, 3 bases at V and 1 base at J, with 4 bases in the middle. The CDR3 region has the DNA TGTGCCAGCAGTGAGGAGTCCTACAATGAGCAGTTCTTC. Encoded protein: CASSEESYNEQFF.

Turning to this clonotype: The conserved final phenylalanine or tryptophan is absent from the CDR3, which likely points to a read error. V gene TRBV29-1 combines with J gene TRBJ2-7; tentative D call: TRBD1 (6 bases). Trimming took 7 bases from V and 5 from J, leaving 15 bases between them. This CDR3 contains 12 residues. Germline V CDR1 and CDR2: SQVTM, ANQGSEA. DNA for the CDR3: TGCAGCGCTAAACAGGGTCGCAACGAGCAGTACTAC. This codes for CSAKQGRNEQYY.

Concerning this clonotype: This sequence may be a read error, since a much larger clone differs from it by one base. The chain employs TRBV30 and TRBJ2-7, with 9 bases lining up with TRBD1. The CDR3 runs to 13 residues. Germline lookup yields CDR1 GTSNPN and CDR2 SVGIG (reference sequence). The CDR3 protein is CASSGTGKYEQCF. The CDR3 DNA reads as TGTGCCTCCTCCGGGACAGGGAAGTACGAGCAGTGCTTC.

V usage is TRBV2 and J usage is TRBJ2-2; a possible D gene is TRBD2 (6 bases). The CDR3 sequence is 15 residues long. CDR1 is SNHLY and CDR2 is FYNNEI in the germline V gene. The V gene lost 5 bases and the J gene lost 0 bases, with 10 bases spanning the gap. The CDR3 protein is CASSPDYTNTGELFF. CDR3 nucleotides: TGTGCCAGCAGTCCGGACTATACGAACACCGGGGAGCTGTTTTTT.

The chain carries TRBV27 and TRBJ2-2; 8 nucleotides line up with TRBD1. CDR1 is MNHEY, CDR2 SMNVEV, per germline (reference sequence). V gave up 3 bases and J gave up 1 base; unmatched junction bases: 4. There are 16 residues in the CDR3. DNA for the CDR3: TGTGCCAGCAGTTTTTTCGGACAGGGGAACACCGGGGAGCTGTTTTTT. Protein sequence: CASSFFGQGNTGELFF.

This clonotype appeared many times. CDR3 bases: TGTGCCAGCAGTTTAGGTCAGGGAGTAGGGTACGAGCAGTACTTC. Translating it yields CASSLGQGVGYEQYF. The rearrangement links TRBV28 to TRBJ2-7; D may correspond to TRBD1 or TRBD2 (5 bases each). The V gene's germline CDR1 is MDHEN and CDR2 SYDVKM. V lost 2 bases and J lost 4, with 15 bases in between. The CDR3 spans 15 residues.

The table lists this clonotype with many counts. The V call is TRBV6-2 or TRBV6-3, the J call TRBJ2-1; 12 bases line up with TRBD2. Trimming took 2 bases from V and 14 from J; bases not matched to a gene: 4. The CDR3 length is 13 residues. Looked up from germline, CDR1 is MNHEY and CDR2 is SVGEGT. The chain's CDR3 is CASSYRLAGDEFF. The CDR3 coding sequence is TGTGCCAGCAGTTACCGACTAGCGGGAGATGAGTTCTTC.